What follows is one T cell receptor beta chain and its context. Its specificity is not known. The data were taken from a study of OX40 agonist ivuxolimab in advanced cancers. Study summary: Participants, 80% to 90% male, averaged about 56 years of age, ranging from about 23 to 85.

Excluded were patients having autoimmune disease history or systemic immunosuppression. Notes on the study in general: The CD4+ and CD8+ T cells in the blood had expanded clonally by week 6 at 0.1 to 3.0 mg/kg.

V was trimmed by 4 bases and J by 11 bases, leaving 6 bases between them. This CDR3 region has 10 residues. Germline V gene lookup returns CDR1 SNHLY and CDR2 FYNNEI. TCRdb's copy holds only in-frame clones and misses some; the assay was immunoSEQ multiplex PCR. The data show about 65,000 clones, around 90% seen once. The rearrangement links TRBV2 to TRBJ2-1; unclear D gene. The input for sequencing was CD4+ or CD8+ T cells sorted from blood, taken in a trial of the OX40 agonist ivuxolimab. This sequence originates from an adult with an advanced solid tumor such as melanoma, head and neck, liver or kidney cancer. CDR3 in DNA: TGTGCCAGCAGTGCCAAGAAGCAGTTCTTC. Encoded protein: CASSAKKQFF.